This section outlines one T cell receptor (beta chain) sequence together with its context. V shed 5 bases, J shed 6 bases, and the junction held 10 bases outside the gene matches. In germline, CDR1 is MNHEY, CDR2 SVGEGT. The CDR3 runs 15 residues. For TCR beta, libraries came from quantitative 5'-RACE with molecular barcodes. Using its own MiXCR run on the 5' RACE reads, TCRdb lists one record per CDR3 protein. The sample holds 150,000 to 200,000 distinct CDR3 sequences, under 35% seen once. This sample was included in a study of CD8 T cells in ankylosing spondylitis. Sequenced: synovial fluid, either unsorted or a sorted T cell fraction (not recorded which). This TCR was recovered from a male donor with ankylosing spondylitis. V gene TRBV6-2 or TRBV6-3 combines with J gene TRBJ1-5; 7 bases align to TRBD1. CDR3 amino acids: CASSGRQGYGQPQHF. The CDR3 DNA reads TGTGCCAGCAGTGGAAGACAGGGTTACGGTCAGCCCCAGCATTTT.